Listed below are T cell receptor beta chains from one sample, sequenced in a study of T cell responses to AZD1222 COVID-19 vaccine. The data were produced by immunoSEQ multiplex PCR, yet TCRdb's version contains in-frame clones alone and is incomplete. The sample lists some 200,000 clones, more than 75% seen once, with over 0.75% in the top ten. Source: peripheral blood, taken on day 0 of AZD1222 vaccination. These receptors were taken from an adult in good health. CDR3s include the opening cysteine and the closing phenylalanine or tryptophan. Each record gives: D gene, V gene, J gene, clone size, CDR3 DNA, CDR3 protein. A D gene is named only where the DNA matches it firmly. Expanded clones are given a class, and other clones once, few, many or no size at all.

TRBD1	TRBV7-6	TRBJ2-7	once	TGTGCCAGCAGCTCCCGACCGGGACAGGGAACTTACGAGCAGTACTTC	CASSSRPGQGTYEQYF
.	TRBV5-1	TRBJ1-1	.	TGCGCCAGCAGCGAGAGGATGAACACTGAAGCTTTCTTT	CASSERMNTEAFF
.	TRBV19	TRBJ2-5	.	TGTGCCAGTAGTATAGACCGGGACTTGAAACAAGAGACCCAGTACTTC	CASSIDRDLKQETQYF
.	TRBV9	TRBJ1-4	.	TGTGCCAGCAGCGTAGCCCAGGGTGAAGAAAAACTGTTTTTT	CASSVAQGEEKLFF
TRBD1	TRBV18	TRBJ2-2	.	TGTGCCAGCTCACCATCCGGGACAGGGGACGGGGAGCTGTTTTTT	CASSPSGTGDGELFF
.	TRBV28	TRBJ2-7	.	TGTGCCAGCAGTTCTGGCTCCACGAGCTCCTACGAGCAGTACTTC	CASSSGSTSSYEQYF
TRBD1	TRBV5-4	TRBJ2-5	.	TGTGCCAGCAGCCCAACCCTGGACAGGGCTTTCTGGGAGACCCAGTACTTC	CASSPTLDRAFWETQYF
TRBD1	TRBV18	TRBJ1-6	.	TGTGCCAGCTCCCCAGGGGGGAACGATAATTCACCCCTCCACTTT	CASSPGGNDNSPLHF
TRBD2	TRBV2	TRBJ2-3	.	TGTGCCAGCAGTGCGCTGGCGGGAGACGGGACAGATACGCAGTATTTT	CASSALAGDGTDTQYF
.	TRBV6-5	TRBJ1-4	.	TGTGCCACCACCTCAGGGCTCGATGAAAAACTGTTTTTT	CATTSGLDEKLFF
.	TRBV7-6	TRBJ2-5	.	TGTGCCAGCAGCTTAGCGCGTGGCGGGGCAGGGGAGACCCAGTACTTC	CASSLARGGAGETQYF
.	TRBV3-1/TRBV3-2	TRBJ1-6	once	TGTGCCAGCAGCCAAGAAGGTGGTCGGGGTTATAATTCACCCCTCCACTTT	CASSQEGGRGYNSPLHF
.	TRBV5-1	TRBJ1-2	.	TGCGCCAGCAGCTACTTAACAGGGAACTATGGCTACACCTTC	CASSYLTGNYGYTF
TRBD1	TRBV7-3	TRBJ1-1	.	TGTGCCAGCAGCCGACAGGGGGCGAACACTGAAGCTTTCTTT	CASSRQGANTEAFF
.	TRBV9	TRBJ2-2	.	TGTGCCAGCAGCGTAGATATGGGAGCGGGTGGCGTCGGGGAGCTGTTTTTT	CASSVDMGAGGVGELFF
TRBD1	TRBV2	TRBJ2-5	.	TGTGCCAGCCGGGACAGGTTATTTGGGGAGACCCAGTACTTC	CASRDRLFGETQYF
.	TRBV28	TRBJ2-5	.	TGTGCCAGCGCTAACCTCGGCTTACAAGAGACCCAGTACTTC	CASANLGLQETQYF
.	TRBV6-2/TRBV6-3	TRBJ2-7	.	TGTGCCAGCAGCCGACTGGAAGGCTACGAGCAGTACTTC	CASSRLEGYEQYF
TRBD1	TRBV19	TRBJ1-4	.	TGTGCCAGTAGTATCCGGGACAGGCCACTACCTAATCAAAAACTGTTTTTT	CASSIRDRPLPNQKLFF
TRBD2	TRBV7-2	TRBJ2-3	once	TGTGCCAGCAGGAGGAGGCTAGCGGGACATACGCAGTATTTT	CASRRRLAGHTQYF
TRBD1	TRBV29-1	TRBJ2-7	.	TGCAGCGTTGGGACAGGACTCGCCGAGTACTTC	CSVGTGLAEYF
.	TRBV3-1/TRBV3-2	TRBJ2-5	.	TGTGCCAGCAGCCAAGATGGAGGGGACCAAGAGACCCAGTACTTC	CASSQDGGDQETQYF
TRBD1	TRBV7-9	TRBJ1-2	.	TGTGCCAGCAGCTTAGATGGGACAGGGGGCTACTATGGCTACACCTTC	CASSLDGTGGYYGYTF
.	TRBV7-9	TRBJ1-5	.	TGTGCCAGCAGCTTAGCAGGGGGGCTGAGCAATCAGCCCCAGCATTTT	CASSLAGGLSNQPQHF
TRBD1	TRBV7-9	TRBJ1-1	.	TGTGCCAGCAGCTTAACAGGGGACAACACTGAAGCTTTCTTT	CASSLTGDNTEAFF
TRBD2	TRBV2	TRBJ2-6	.	TGTGCCAGCAGCAGGACTAGTATCTTATCTGGGGCCAACGTCCTGACTTTC	CASSRTSILSGANVLTF
.	TRBV27	TRBJ1-5	.	TGTGCCAGCAGTGCAAACCCTCCCGTTCAGCCCCAGCATTTT	CASSANPPVQPQHF
TRBD1	TRBV6-4	TRBJ1-5	.	TGTGCCAGCACCCCGGGACAGGGGCGCAATAGCAATCAGCCCCAGCATTTT	CASTPGQGRNSNQPQHF
TRBD1	TRBV5-1	TRBJ2-1	.	TGCGCCAGCAGCCCTTCGGACAGGGAGCAGTTCTTC	CASSPSDREQFF
.	TRBV27	TRBJ1-2	.	TGTGCCAGCAGTTCCCTCGGGACCGCGGATGGCTACACCTTC	CASSSLGTADGYTF
TRBD1	TRBV7-8	TRBJ1-1	.	TGTGCCAGCAGCTTATCATCCGGGACAGGGGTAATGAACACTGAAGCTTTCTTT	CASSLSSGTGVMNTEAFF
.	TRBV5-4	TRBJ2-3	.	TGTGCCAGCAGCTTCGAAGCGGCCCCCACAGATACGCAGTATTTT	CASSFEAAPTDTQYF